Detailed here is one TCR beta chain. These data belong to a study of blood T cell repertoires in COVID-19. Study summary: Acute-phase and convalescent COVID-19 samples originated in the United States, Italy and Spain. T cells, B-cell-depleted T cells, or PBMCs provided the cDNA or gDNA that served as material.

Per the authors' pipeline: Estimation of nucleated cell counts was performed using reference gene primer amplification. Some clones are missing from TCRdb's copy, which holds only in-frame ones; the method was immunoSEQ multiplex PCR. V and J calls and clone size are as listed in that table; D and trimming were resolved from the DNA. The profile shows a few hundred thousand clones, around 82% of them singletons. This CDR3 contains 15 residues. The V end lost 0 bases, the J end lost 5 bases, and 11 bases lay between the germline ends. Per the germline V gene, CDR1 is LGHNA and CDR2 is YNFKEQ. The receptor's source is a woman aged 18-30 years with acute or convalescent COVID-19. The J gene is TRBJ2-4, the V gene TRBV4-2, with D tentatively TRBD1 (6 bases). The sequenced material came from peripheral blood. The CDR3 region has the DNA TGTGCCAGCAGCCAAGATGAACAGGGAGAAAACATTCAGTACTTC. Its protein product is CASSQDEQGENIQYF.